This TCR beta chain was sequenced in a study of T cells in localized non-small cell lung cancer. The study's findings and limits: Out of the top 100 tumor clones, a median around 56 were seen in adjacent lung. An association was observed between higher blood T cell density and longer overall survival.

Remarks on this clone: What it recognizes is unknown.

Repertoires were generated with immunoSEQ multiplex PCR, while TCRdb's copy carries only in-frame clones and drops some. Here the sample spans 3,000 to 4,500 clones, under 30% being singletons. This receptor was taken from a woman aged 35-75 years with stage I lung adenocarcinoma. The sample was lung tumor tissue, taken before any cancer treatment.

CDR3: CASSLDGTQNTGELFF. CDR3 bases: TGTGCCAGCAGCTTGGACGGGACTCAGAACACCGGGGAGCTGTTTTTT. The chain recombines TRBV11-3 with TRBJ2-2, with TRBD2 as a possible D gene (6 bases). Looked up from germline, CDR1 is SGHNT and CDR2 is YENEEA. The V end lost 3 bases, the J end lost 1 base, and 12 bases lay between the germline ends. The CDR3 has 16 residues. Drawing the rest from reference TRBV11-3 and TRBJ2-2, the complete variable domain is EAGVVQSPRYKIIEKKQPVAFWCNPISGHNTLYWYLQNLGQGPELLIRYENEEAVDDSQLPKDRFSAERLKGVDSTLKIQPAELGDSAVYLCASSLDGTQNTGELFFGEGSRLTVL.